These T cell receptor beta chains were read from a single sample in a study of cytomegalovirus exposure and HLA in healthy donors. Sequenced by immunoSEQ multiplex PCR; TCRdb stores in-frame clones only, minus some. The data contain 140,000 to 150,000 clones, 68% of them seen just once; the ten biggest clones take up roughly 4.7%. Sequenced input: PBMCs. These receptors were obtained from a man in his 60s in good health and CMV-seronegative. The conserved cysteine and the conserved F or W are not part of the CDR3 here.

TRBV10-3 AISGGTGVTDTQY
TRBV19 ASMVGGTLNTEAF
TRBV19 ASSSTGFANTGELF
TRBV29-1 SVSGGGGTEAF
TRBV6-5 ASSYHGGAYEQY
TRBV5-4 ASSRTGRAQWY
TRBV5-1 ASRINPADTQY
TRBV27 ASSLSSGLDGYT
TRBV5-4 ASKGNTGELF
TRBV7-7 ASSRGTGSTDTQY
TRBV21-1 ARTLDRVYEQY
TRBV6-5 ATRGAGPNYGYT
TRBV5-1 ASSLQGSSSYNEQF
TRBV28 ASTGLGLAGARYEQY
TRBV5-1 ASSFPGTSTDTQY
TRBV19 ASSTSTDSSEAF
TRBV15 ATSRGGLAVPIDTQY
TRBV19 ASSRSLAGGSAQETQY
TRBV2 ASSPNRGNNQPQH
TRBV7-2 ASSLGGERVKY
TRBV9 ASSLRDRGTQETQY
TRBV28 ASSFRGAGGEKLF
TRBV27 ASSLTTFGGRDGYT
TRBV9 ASSALTSTDTQY
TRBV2 ASGSGSSYEQY
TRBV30 AWSAGTEETQY
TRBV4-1 ASSRGEGAQGEQF
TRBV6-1 ASSEPGQFGNTIY
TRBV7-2 ASSPGLEETQY
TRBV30 AWSVQLVEGIPPEQY
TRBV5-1 ASSLDRGGGYEQY
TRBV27 ASSLAGWGEKLF
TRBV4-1 ASSHRTTPLSPY
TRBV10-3 AIKAAGTEAF
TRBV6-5 ASSAGANVLT
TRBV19 ASSSNINTEAF
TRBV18 ASSGTSGSYEQY
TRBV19 ASSYLLQGGTEAF
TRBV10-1 ASSEGGRDNEQF
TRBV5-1 ASSPTTGEVVGELF
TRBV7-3 ASSLNLSGEEGALHEQY
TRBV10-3 AIRQENTEAF